These 10 T cell receptor beta chains share one sample of origin, sequenced in a study of response to subunit inactivated influenza vaccine. TCRdb re-derived calls from the RT-PCR reads in MiXCR, one entry per CDR3 protein. The sample consists of approximately 310,000 distinct CDR3 sequences, 21% of them appearing once. The source was PBMCs from blood, collected about 20 months after vaccination. Every receptor here comes from a man between 50 and 69 years old who received an inactivated influenza vaccine.

This chain joins TRBV19 and TRBJ2-2, with D possibly matching TRBD2 (5 bases). CDR3 length: 15 residues. Germline assignment: CDR1 LNHDA and CDR2 SQIVND (reference sequence). V was pared by 5 bases and J by 4 bases, with 14 bases between. CDR3 amino acids: CASSSLMEATGELFF. The CDR3 nucleotides read TGTGCCAGTAGTTCCTTGATGGAGGCCACCGGGGAGCTGTTTTTT.

This clonotype was detected a few times. The chain couples TRBV13 to TRBJ2-5, with 9 bases that match TRBD1. Per germline, CDR1 PRHDT and CDR2 FYEKMQ (reference sequence). CDR3 length equals 14 residues. Trimming cost V 5 bases and J 4 bases; bases outside gene matches: 5. The chain's CDR3 is CASSTGGRGETQYF. DNA for the CDR3: TGTGCCAGCAGCACAGGGGGCCGCGGAGAGACCCAGTACTTC.

The chain combines TRBV18 with TRBJ1-1; no firm D call. Trimming took 4 bases from V and 0 from J, leaving 15 bases between them. The CDR3 is 16 residues long. Germline V gives CDR1 KGHSH, CDR2 LQKENI. CDR3 in amino acids: CASSRESLGMNTEAFF. The CDR3 region has the DNA TGTGCCAGCTCACGGGAAAGCCTCGGCATGAACACTGAAGCTTTCTTT.

This clonotype was seen many times. The chain links TRBV5-1 to TRBJ2-6, with TRBD1 as a possible D gene (5 bases). CDR1 and CDR2 (germline): SGHRS, YFSETQ. CDR3 length equals 16 residues. Trimming cost V 4 bases and J 2 bases, with 13 bases left between them. Here the CDR3 reads CASSRDQGPGANVLTF. The CDR3 DNA sequence: TGCGCCAGCAGCAGAGACCAGGGCCCTGGGGCCAACGTCCTGACTTTC.

This clonotype was seen a handful of times. The chain is built from TRBV20-1 and TRBJ1-1; D is unresolved. This CDR3 spans 13 amino acids. Germline loops: CDR1 DFQATT, CDR2 SNEGSKA (reference sequence). Trimming removed 5 bases from V and 3 bases from J, with 13 bases in between. CDR3 residues: CSASARRDTEAFF. Written as DNA, the CDR3 is TGCAGTGCTTCGGCAAGAAGGGACACTGAAGCTTTCTTT.

The chain carries TRBV7-9 and TRBJ1-2, with a possible D match to TRBD1 (5 bases). The CDR3 contains 17 residues. Per germline, CDR1 SEHNR and CDR2 FQNEAQ (reference sequence). Deletions cut 4 bases from V and 0 bases from J, with 18 bases between. The CDR3 protein is CASSSLKTEATNYGYTF. DNA of the CDR3: TGTGCCAGCAGCTCGCTCAAGACAGAAGCAACTAACTATGGCTACACCTTC. Supplemented by reference TRBV7-9 and TRBJ1-2, the full variable domain reads DTGVSQNPRHKITKRGQNVTFRCDPISEHNRLYWYRQTLGQGPEFLTYFQNEAQLEKSRLLSDRFSAERPKGSFSTLEIQRTEQGDSAMYLCASSSLKTEATNYGYTFGSGTRLTVV.

The sample holds a few counts of this clonotype. V and J are TRBV5-4 and TRBJ1-2; unclear D gene. V shed 0 bases and J shed 5 bases, with 14 bases lying between them. Germline CDR1 is SGHNT and CDR2 is YYREEE (reference sequence). The CDR3 runs to 15 residues. CDR3 amino acids: CASSLVGGNAYGYTF. CDR3 nucleotide sequence: TGTGCCAGCAGCTTGGTGGGCGGTAATGCGTATGGCTACACCTTC. Based on the CDR3 plus reference TRBV5-4 and TRBJ1-2, the full variable domain is ETGVTQSPTHLIKTRGQQVTLRCSSQSGHNTVSWYQQALGQGPQFIFQYYREEENGRGNFPPRFSGLQFPNYSSELNVNALELDDSALYLCASSLVGGNAYGYTFGSGTRLTVV.

This clonotype came up many times. V is TRBV14 and J is TRBJ1-2; D unresolved. The CDR3 contains 13 residues. V was cut by 4 bases and J by 4 bases, with 10 bases left in between. Looked up from germline, CDR1 is SGHDN and CDR2 is FVKESK. CDR3 protein: CASSLGPIYGYTF. DNA of the CDR3: TGTGCCAGCAGCCTCGGACCAATCTATGGCTACACCTTC.

In this sample, this clonotype turned up a few times. The chain is built from TRBV4-3 and TRBJ1-4; possible D gene TRBD1, 5 bases. With 3 bases removed from V and 8 bases from J, the gap between germline ends came to 13 bases. The CDR3 totals 14 residues. Germline CDR1 reads LGHNA; CDR2 reads YSLEER. This CDR3 is CASSHGDLDEKLFF. CDR3 sequence (DNA): TGCGCCAGCAGCCACGGGGACCTTGACGAAAAACTGTTTTTT.

The V call is TRBV6-5, the J call TRBJ1-2; D unclear. Germline CDR1 reads MNHEY; CDR2 reads SVGAGI. With 0 bases removed from V and 3 bases from J, the gap between germline ends came to 11 bases. This CDR3 has 15 amino acids. CDR3 loop: CASSYSAFDDYGYTF. The CDR3 DNA sequence: TGTGCCAGCAGTTACTCCGCGTTCGACGACTATGGCTACACCTTC.